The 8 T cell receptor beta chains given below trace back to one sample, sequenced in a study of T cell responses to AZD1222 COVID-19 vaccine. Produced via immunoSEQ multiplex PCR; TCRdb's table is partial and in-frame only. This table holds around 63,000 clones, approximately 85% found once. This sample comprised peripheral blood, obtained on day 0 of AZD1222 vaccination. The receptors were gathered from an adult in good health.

CDR3: CASSLSGNTNEKLFF. Written as DNA, the CDR3 is TGTGCCAGCAGCTTATCAGGGAACACTAATGAAAAACTGTTTTTT. This sequence joins TRBV7-9 and TRBJ1-4, with D maybe TRBD1 (5 bases). The CDR3 contains 15 residues. Germline V gene sequence: CDR1 SEHNR, CDR2 FQNEAQ (reference sequence). The germline V and J ends were trimmed by 2 bases and 2 bases, with 9 bases remaining between them. Complete variable domain (other parts from reference TRBV7-9 and TRBJ1-4): DTGVSQNPRHKITKRGQNVTFRCDPISEHNRLYWYRQTLGQGPEFLTYFQNEAQLEKSRLLSDRFSAERPKGSFSTLEIQRTEQGDSAMYLCASSLSGNTNEKLFFGSGTQLSVL.

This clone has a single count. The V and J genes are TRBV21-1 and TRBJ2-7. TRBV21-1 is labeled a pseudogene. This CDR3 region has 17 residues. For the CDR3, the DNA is TGTGCCAGCAGCCAAAGCTTCATCGGACGCCTCATCTACGAGCAGTACTTC. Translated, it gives CASSQSFIGRLIYEQYF.

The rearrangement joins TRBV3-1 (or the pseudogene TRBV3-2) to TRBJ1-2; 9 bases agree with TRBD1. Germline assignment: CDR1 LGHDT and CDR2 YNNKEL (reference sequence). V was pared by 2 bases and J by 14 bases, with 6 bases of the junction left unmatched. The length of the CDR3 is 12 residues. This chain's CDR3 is CASSQLQGAETF. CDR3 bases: TGTGCCAGCAGCCAATTACAGGGGGCTGAAACCTTC.

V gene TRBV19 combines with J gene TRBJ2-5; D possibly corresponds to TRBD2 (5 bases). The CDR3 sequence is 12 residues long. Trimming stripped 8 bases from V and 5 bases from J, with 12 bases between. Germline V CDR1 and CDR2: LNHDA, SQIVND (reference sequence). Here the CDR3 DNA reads TGTGCCAGTGGTCGGAGGCGGGAGACCCAGTACTTC. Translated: CASGRRRETQYF.

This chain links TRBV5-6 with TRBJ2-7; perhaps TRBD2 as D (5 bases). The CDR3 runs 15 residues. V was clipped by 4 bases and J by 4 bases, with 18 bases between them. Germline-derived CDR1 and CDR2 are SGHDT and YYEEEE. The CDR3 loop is CASSPDGVALYEQYF. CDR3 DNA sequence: TGTGCCAGCAGCCCGGACGGGGTAGCCTTATACGAGCAGTACTTC.

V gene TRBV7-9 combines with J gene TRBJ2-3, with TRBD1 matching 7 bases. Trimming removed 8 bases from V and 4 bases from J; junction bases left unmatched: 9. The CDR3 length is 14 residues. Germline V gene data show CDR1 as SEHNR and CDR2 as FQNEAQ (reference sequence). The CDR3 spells CASGQTGDADTQYF. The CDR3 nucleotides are TGTGCCAGCGGCCAAACAGGGGACGCAGATACGCAGTATTTT.

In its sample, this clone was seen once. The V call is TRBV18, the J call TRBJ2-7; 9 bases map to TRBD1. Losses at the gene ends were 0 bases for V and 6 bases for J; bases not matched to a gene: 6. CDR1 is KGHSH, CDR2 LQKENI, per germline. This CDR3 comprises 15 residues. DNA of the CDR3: TGTGCCAGCTCACCACCGGGGACAGGGAGGTCCGAGCAGTACTTC. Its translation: CASSPPGTGRSEQYF.

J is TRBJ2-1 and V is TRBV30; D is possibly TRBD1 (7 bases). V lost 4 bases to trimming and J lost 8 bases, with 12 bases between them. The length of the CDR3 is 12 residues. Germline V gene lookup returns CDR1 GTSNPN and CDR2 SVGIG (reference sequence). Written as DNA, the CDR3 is TGTGCCTGGAACAGGGGAGGCGATGAGCAGTTCTTC. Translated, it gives CAWNRGGDEQFF.